This T cell receptor (beta chain) derives from a study of blood T cells in healthy people across ages. Looked up from germline, CDR1 is SGHRS and CDR2 is YFSETQ. The V gene lost 0 bases and the J gene lost 8 bases, with 19 bases spanning the gap. The CDR3 runs 16 residues. With a J-beta primer mix and a sample-barcoded 5' primer, a second PCR ran roughly 6 to 12 cycles. Each CDR3 protein is one row after TCRdb ran MiXCR on the 5' RACE reads. The sample lists roughly 1.5 million distinct CDR3 sequences, approximately 43% occurring once. In regard to this clonotype: What it binds is not known.

Study-wide results and caveats: It was held that diversity estimates obtained from one million T cells represented underestimates.

The V call is TRBV5-1, the J call TRBJ2-3; TRBD2 might be the D (6 bases). The specimen was blood. The source of this sequence is a woman aged 18-29 years in good health. CDR3 sequence: CASSLARSTTAGTQYF. CDR3 DNA sequence: TGCGCCAGCAGCTTGGCCAGGAGTACCACAGCGGGTACGCAGTATTTT.